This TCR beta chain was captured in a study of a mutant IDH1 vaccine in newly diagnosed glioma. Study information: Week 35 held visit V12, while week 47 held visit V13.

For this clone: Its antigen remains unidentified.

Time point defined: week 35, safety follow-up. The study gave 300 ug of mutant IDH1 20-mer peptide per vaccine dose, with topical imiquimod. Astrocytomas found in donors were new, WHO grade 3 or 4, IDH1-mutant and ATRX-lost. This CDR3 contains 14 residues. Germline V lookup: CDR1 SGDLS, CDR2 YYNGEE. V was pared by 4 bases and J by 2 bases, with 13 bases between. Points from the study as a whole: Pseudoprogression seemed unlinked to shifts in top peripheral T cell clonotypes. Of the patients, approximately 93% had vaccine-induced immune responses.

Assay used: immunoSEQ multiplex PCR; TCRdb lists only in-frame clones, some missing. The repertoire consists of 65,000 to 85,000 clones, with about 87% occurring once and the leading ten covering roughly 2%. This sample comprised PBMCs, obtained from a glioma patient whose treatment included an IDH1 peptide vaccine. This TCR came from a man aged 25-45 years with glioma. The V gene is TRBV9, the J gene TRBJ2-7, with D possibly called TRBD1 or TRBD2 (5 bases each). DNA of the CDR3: TGTGCCAGCAGCCCCCGGGACGTTACCTACGAGCAGTACTTC. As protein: CASSPRDVTYEQYF.